This TCR beta chain was identified in a study of OX40 agonist ivuxolimab in advanced cancers. TCRdb keeps only in-frame clones here, not all; method: immunoSEQ multiplex PCR. The data contain about 26,000 clones, just under 85% of them singletons. Study-level findings and limits: Low normalized T-cell clonal expansion also characterized some of the nonresponders.

Concerning this clone: As yet, its antigen is unknown.

This sequence originates from an adult with an advanced solid tumor such as melanoma, head and neck, liver or kidney cancer. Specimen: CD4+ or CD8+ T cells sorted from blood, collected in a trial of the OX40 agonist ivuxolimab.

The CDR3 DNA follows: TGTGCCAGCAGGAGTAGTGGGTGGGGCACAGATACGCAGTATTTT. It encodes CASRSSGWGTDTQYF. This chain joins TRBV6-5 and TRBJ2-3; D is uncertain. With 6 bases removed from V and 1 base from J, the gap between germline ends came to 14 bases. The CDR3 consists of 15 residues. In germline, CDR1 is MNHEY, CDR2 SVGAGI.